This entry concerns a single TCR beta chain. The data are from a study of blood T cell repertoires in COVID-19. Study at large: Spain, Italy and the United States supplied samples that represented acute and convalescent COVID-19. The analysed material was cDNA or gDNA that came from T cells, B-cell-depleted T cells, or PBMCs.

Under the authors' procedure: Researchers report that nucleated cell counts were estimated from reference gene primer amplification. The protocol was immunoSEQ multiplex PCR, while the TCRdb copy is restricted to in-frame clones and leaves out a portion. Clonal size and the V and J genes are those of that table, whereas D and trimming came from the DNA. The table lists approximately 75,000 clones, 80% to 90% of them singletons. Followed over time, Seattle patients had been enrolled while infection was active. Germline V lookup: CDR1 SGHDT, CDR2 YYEEEE. CDR3 size: 15 residues. V lost 4 bases to trimming and J lost 5 bases; unmatched junction nucleotides: 6.

This chain uses TRBV5-6 with TRBJ2-5; 12 bases are a match to TRBD1. Specimen: peripheral blood. This TCR was sampled from a man older than 75 with COVID-19, enrolled during active disease. CDR3 DNA sequence: TGTGCCAGCAGCCCCGGGACAGGGGGCAGGGAGACCCAGTACTTC. As protein: CASSPGTGGRETQYF.